What follows are 11 T cell receptor beta chains derived from one specimen sequenced in a study of sequential checkpoint blockade in melanoma. Specified treatment: randomized to nivolumab then ipilimumab (arm A) or the reverse (arm B). The assay was immunoSEQ multiplex PCR, and TCRdb's table has in-frame clones only and misses some. The data hold 7,000 to 8,500 clones, with 50% to 75% observed a single time. The specimen comprised CD8+ T cells sorted from blood (inferred from file names), sampled from a patient given nivolumab and ipilimumab in sequence. All receptors derive from a human donor with melanoma.

This clone is medium-sized (0.01 to 0.1%). The chain is built from TRBV5-6 and TRBJ2-7, with 12 positions matching TRBD2. CDR3 size: 14 residues. With V trimmed by 6 bases and J by 5 bases, 6 bases remained unmatched. Germline lookup yields CDR1 SGHDT and CDR2 YYEEEE. The CDR3 loop reads CASTLAGGSNEQYF. CDR3 nucleotide sequence: TGTGCCAGCACCCTAGCGGGAGGGAGCAACGAGCAGTACTTC. Full variable domain (missing parts from reference TRBV5-6 and TRBJ2-7): DAGVTQSPTHLIKTRGQQVTLRCSPKSGHDTVSWYQQALGQGPQFIFQYYEEEERQRGNFPDRFSGHQFPNYSSELNVNALLLGDSALYLCASTLAGGSNEQYFGPGTRLTVT.

This sequence joins TRBV7-6 and TRBJ2-7, with D maybe TRBD1 (5 bases). Germline V lookup: CDR1 SGHVS, CDR2 FNYEAQ. The length of the CDR3 is 16 residues. Trimming shortened V by 0 bases and J by 6 bases, and 18 bases separated the two germline ends. CDR3 DNA: TGTGCCAGCAGCTTAGCGGTGGGCCAGGGATCCGGCGAGCAGTACTTC. Protein: CASSLAVGQGSGEQYF.

The rearrangement joins TRBV7-2 to TRBJ2-5, with no clear D. The V gene's germline CDR1 is SGHTA and CDR2 FQGNSA. V was trimmed by 2 bases and J by 5 bases, leaving 9 bases between them. CDR3 length equals 13 residues. The CDR3 loop is CASSLLGEETQYF. The DNA of the CDR3 is TGTGCCAGCAGCTTACTTGGTGAGGAGACCCAGTACTTC.

In this sample, this clone turned up a few times. The chain carries TRBV28 and TRBJ2-7; 8 bases agree with TRBD2. The CDR3 runs to 13 residues. The ends lost 6 bases at V and 1 base at J; junction bases unmatched: 2. The germline gives CDR1 MDHEN, CDR2 SYDVKM. The CDR3 region is CASRGTSSYEQYF. The CDR3 DNA reads TGTGCCAGCAGAGGGACTAGTTCCTACGAGCAGTACTTC.

This sequence joins TRBV27 and TRBJ2-7; 14 bases align to TRBD2. CDR1 MNHEY and CDR2 SMNVEV come from the germline V gene (reference sequence). V gave up 5 bases and J gave up 5 bases; unmatched junction bases: 5. This CDR3 comprises 15 residues. CDR3: CASSKTSGRADEQYF. The CDR3 coding sequence is TGTGCCAGCAGTAAGACTAGCGGGAGGGCCGACGAGCAGTACTTC.

V and J are TRBV4-2 and TRBJ2-1, with 9 bases matching TRBD2. Germline assignment: CDR1 LGHNA and CDR2 YNFKEQ. This CDR3 has 15 residues. Unmatched junction bases numbered 8, after V lost 3 bases and J lost 8 bases. CDR3 loop: CASSQGGSGSDEQFF. CDR3 sequence (DNA): TGTGCCAGCAGCCAGGGGGGTAGCGGGAGTGATGAGCAGTTCTTC.

This clone was recorded only once. The V gene is TRBV6-5, the J gene TRBJ2-7; 13 bases map to TRBD2. The germline V gene encodes CDR1 MNHEY and CDR2 SVGAGI. The V and J ends lost 6 bases and 7 bases, in that order; junction bases with no gene match: 9. This CDR3 contains 15 residues. CDR3 residues: CASREPGLAGLEQYF. The CDR3 DNA sequence: TGTGCCAGCAGGGAACCGGGACTAGCGGGACTTGAGCAGTACTTC.

The genes are TRBV19 and TRBJ2-7, with D possibly being TRBD2 (7 bases). The germline V and J ends were trimmed by 5 bases and 2 bases, with 16 bases remaining between them. The CDR3 contains 15 residues. The germline V gene has CDR1 LNHDA and CDR2 SQIVND (reference sequence). The CDR3: CASSLSAGAPYEQYF. DNA of the CDR3: TGTGCCAGTAGTCTTTCGGCGGGGGCCCCCTACGAGCAGTACTTC.

This clone was seen a single time. CDR3 nucleotides: TGTGCCAGCAGCCAAAGGTGGGAGTTGAAGGTCAATGAGCAGTTCTTC. Translated: CASSQRWELKVNEQFF. The chain employs TRBV7-6 and TRBJ2-1, with a tentative D call TRBD2 (5 bases). The CDR3 contains 16 residues. Germline V lookup: CDR1 SGHVS, CDR2 FNYEAQ. V gave up 5 bases and J gave up 6 bases, with 20 bases separating them.

As to this clone: At one of its ends the junction is not consistent with the germline gene, which may arise from a read error. The rearrangement uses TRBV4-1 and TRBJ1-1; D is ambiguous. The CDR3 runs 14 residues. CDR1 and CDR2 from the germline V gene are MGHRA and YSYEKL. The CDR3 nucleotides read TGTGCCAGCAGCCCCTCCGGGTTTAACACTGAAGCTTTCTTT. Translation: CASSPSGFNTEAFF.

There are a few counts of this clone. The chain's CDR3 is CASSPARISSYEQYF. DNA for the CDR3: TGTGCCAGCTCACCAGCGAGGATCAGCTCCTACGAGCAGTACTTC. V and J are TRBV18 and TRBJ2-7; D ambiguous. Germline CDR1 KGHSH, CDR2 LQKENI. Deletions cut 2 bases from V and 0 bases from J, with 11 bases between. This CDR3 has 15 residues.